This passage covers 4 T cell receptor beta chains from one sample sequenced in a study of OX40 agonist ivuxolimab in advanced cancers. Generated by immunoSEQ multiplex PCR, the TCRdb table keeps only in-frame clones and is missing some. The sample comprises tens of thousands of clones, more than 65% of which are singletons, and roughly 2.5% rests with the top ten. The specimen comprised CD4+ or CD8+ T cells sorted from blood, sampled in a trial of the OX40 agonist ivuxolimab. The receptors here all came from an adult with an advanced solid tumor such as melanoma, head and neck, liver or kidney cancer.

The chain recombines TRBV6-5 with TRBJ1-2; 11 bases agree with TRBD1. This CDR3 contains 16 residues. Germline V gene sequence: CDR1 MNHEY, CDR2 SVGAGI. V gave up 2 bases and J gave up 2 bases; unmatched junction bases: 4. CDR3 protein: CASSYRRTGGNYGYTF. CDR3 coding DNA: TGTGCCAGCAGTTACAGAAGGACAGGGGGCAACTATGGCTACACCTTC.

CDR3 sequence (DNA): TGTGCCAGCAGCTCAAAGGCGGGTTCCGGGGACTCACCCCTCCACTTT. It specifies CASSSKAGSGDSPLHF. This rearrangement joins TRBV5-6 to TRBJ1-6; possibly TRBD1 for D (5 bases). Per the germline V gene, CDR1 is SGHDT and CDR2 is YYEEEE. Trimming stripped 3 bases from V and 10 bases from J, with 20 bases between. This CDR3 spans 16 amino acids.

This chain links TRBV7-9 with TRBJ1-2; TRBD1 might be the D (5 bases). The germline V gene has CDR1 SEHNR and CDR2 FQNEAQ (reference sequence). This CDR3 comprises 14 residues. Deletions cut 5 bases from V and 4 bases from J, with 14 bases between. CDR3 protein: CASSIPGRIYGYTF. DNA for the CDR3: TGTGCCAGCAGCATTCCGGGACGGATCTATGGCTACACCTTC.

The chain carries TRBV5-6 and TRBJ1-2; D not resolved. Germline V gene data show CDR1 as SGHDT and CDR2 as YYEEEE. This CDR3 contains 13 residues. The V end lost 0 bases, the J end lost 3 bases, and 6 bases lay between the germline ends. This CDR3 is CASSLAADYGYTF. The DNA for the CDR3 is TGTGCCAGCAGCTTGGCGGCAGACTATGGCTACACCTTC. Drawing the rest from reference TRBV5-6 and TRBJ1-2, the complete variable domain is DAGVTQSPTHLIKTRGQQVTLRCSPKSGHDTVSWYQQALGQGPQFIFQYYEEEERQRGNFPDRFSGHQFPNYSSELNVNALLLGDSALYLCASSLAADYGYTFGSGTRLTVV.